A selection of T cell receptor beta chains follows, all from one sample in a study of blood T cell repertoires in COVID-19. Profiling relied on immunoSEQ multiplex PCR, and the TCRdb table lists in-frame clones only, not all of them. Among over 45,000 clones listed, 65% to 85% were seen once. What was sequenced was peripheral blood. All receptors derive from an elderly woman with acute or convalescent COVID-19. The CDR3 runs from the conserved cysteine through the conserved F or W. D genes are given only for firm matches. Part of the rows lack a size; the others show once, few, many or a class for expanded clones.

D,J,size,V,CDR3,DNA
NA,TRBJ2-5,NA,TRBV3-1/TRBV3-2,CASSQVAKTLLQETQYF,TGTGCCAGCAGCCAAGTGGCCAAGACTCTCCTCCAAGAGACCCAGTACTTC
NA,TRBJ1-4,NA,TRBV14,CASRLTGRDEKLFF,TGTGCCAGCAGACTCACAGGGAGAGATGAAAAACTGTTTTTT
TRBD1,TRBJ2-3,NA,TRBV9,CARNRGPEVGRITDTQYF,TGTGCCAGAAACAGGGGTCCGGAGGTAGGACGCATCACAGATACGCAGTATTTT
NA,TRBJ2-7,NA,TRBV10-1,CASPVGRVSYEQYF,TGCGCCAGCCCCGTGGGCAGGGTCTCCTACGAGCAGTACTTC
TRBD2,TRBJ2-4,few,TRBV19,CASSIQGGTKNIQYF,TGTGCCAGTAGTATACAGGGAGGGACCAAAAACATTCAGTACTTC
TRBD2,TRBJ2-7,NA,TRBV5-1,CASSSSGTSGGSFEQYF,TGCGCCAGCAGCTCGTCCGGGACTAGCGGGGGGTCCTTCGAGCAGTACTTC
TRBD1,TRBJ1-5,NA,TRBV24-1,CATSDLPGGESNQPQHF,TGTGCCACCAGTGATTTGCCAGGGGGCGAGAGCAATCAGCCCCAGCATTTT
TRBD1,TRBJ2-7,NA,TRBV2,CASSSGTGTSEQYF,TGTGCCAGCAGTTCCGGGACAGGGACCTCCGAGCAGTACTTC
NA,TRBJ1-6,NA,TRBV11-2,CASSLASPGTYNSPLHF,TGTGCCAGCAGCTTAGCAAGCCCAGGAACCTATAATTCACCCCTCCACTTT
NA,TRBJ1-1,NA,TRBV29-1,CSVEDLSAGYTEAFF,TGCAGCGTTGAAGACCTGTCGGCAGGGTACACTGAAGCTTTCTTT
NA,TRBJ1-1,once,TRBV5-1,CASRAGGHTEAFF,TGCGCCAGCCGCGCGGGGGGCCACACTGAAGCTTTCTTT
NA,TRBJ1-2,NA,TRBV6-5,CASSLQGIYGYTF,TGTGCCAGCAGTCTTCAGGGGATTTATGGCTACACCTTC
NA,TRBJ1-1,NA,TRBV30,CAWSEGGMWRPAAEAFF,TGTGCCTGGTCTGAAGGTGGAATGTGGCGGCCGGCGGCTGAAGCTTTCTTT
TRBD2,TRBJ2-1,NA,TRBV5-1,CASSLGGFGLAGGQTYNEQFF,TGCGCCAGCAGCTTGGGAGGCTTCGGACTAGCGGGGGGCCAGACCTACAATGAGCAGTTCTTC
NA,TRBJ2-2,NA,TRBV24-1,CATLVVNTGELFF,TGTGCCACCCTCGTAGTAAACACCGGGGAGCTGTTTTTT
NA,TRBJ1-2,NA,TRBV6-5,CASKNSNFYGYTF,TGTGCCAGCAAAAACTCAAACTTTTATGGCTACACCTTC
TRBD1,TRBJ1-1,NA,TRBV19,CASRTTGETEAFF,TGTGCCAGTAGAACGACAGGGGAAACTGAAGCTTTCTTT
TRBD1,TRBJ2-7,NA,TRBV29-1,CSVRQGTYEQYF,TGCAGCGTTCGACAGGGAACCTACGAGCAGTACTTC
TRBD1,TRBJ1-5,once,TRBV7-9,CASSSATGNQPQHF,TGTGCCAGCAGCTCGGCGACAGGGAATCAGCCCCAGCATTTT
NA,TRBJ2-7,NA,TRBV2,CASSEAGVGIHEQYF,TGTGCCAGCAGTGAAGCAGGGGTAGGGATCCACGAGCAGTACTTC
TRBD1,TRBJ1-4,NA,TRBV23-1,CASSQFRDRDEKLFF,TGCGCCAGCAGTCAATTTAGGGACAGGGATGAAAAACTGTTTTTT
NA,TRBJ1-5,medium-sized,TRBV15,CATSRGQDSNQPQHF,TGTGCCACCAGCAGAGGACAGGATAGCAATCAGCCCCAGCATTTT
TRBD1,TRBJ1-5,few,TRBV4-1,CASSQGVQGGTGNQPQHF,TGCGCCAGCAGCCAAGGCGTCCAGGGGGGAACGGGCAATCAGCCCCAGCATTTT
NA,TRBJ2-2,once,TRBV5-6,CASSFPGGTGELFF,TGTGCCAGCAGCTTTCCAGGTGGCACCGGGGAGCTGTTTTTT
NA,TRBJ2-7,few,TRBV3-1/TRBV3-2,CASSQERPSGFGEQYF,TGTGCCAGCAGCCAAGAAAGACCCAGCGGCTTTGGCGAGCAGTACTTC
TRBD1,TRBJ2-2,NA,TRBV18,CASSLQTGSVTGELFF,TGTGCCAGCTCACTTCAGACAGGGAGCGTCACCGGGGAGCTGTTTTTT
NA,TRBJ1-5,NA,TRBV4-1,CASSLLRDQPQHF,TGCGCCAGCAGCCTCCTCAGGGATCAGCCCCAGCATTTT
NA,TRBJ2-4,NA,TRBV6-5,CASILAGTEQNIQYF,TGTGCCAGCATACTCGCCGGGACTGAACAAAACATTCAGTACTTC
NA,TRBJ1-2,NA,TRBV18,CASSPAASYGYTF,TGTGCCAGCTCACCTGCCGCGAGCTATGGCTACACCTTC
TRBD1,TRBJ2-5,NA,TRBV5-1,CASSRGQGQETQYF,TGCGCCAGCAGCCGCGGACAGGGGCAAGAGACCCAGTACTTC
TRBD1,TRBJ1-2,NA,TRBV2,CASSLRQGPTNGYTF,TGTGCCAGCAGTCTTCGACAGGGGCCTACCAATGGCTACACCTTC
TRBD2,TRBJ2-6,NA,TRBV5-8,CASSSSRGDGANVLTF,TGTGCCAGCAGCTCCTCACGGGGGGATGGGGCCAACGTCCTGACTTTC
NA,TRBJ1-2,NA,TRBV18,CASSQGQSDGYTF,TGTGCCAGCTCACAAGGACAGAGCGATGGCTACACCTTC
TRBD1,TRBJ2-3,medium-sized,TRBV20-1,CSASWEGQGADTQYF,TGCAGTGCTAGTTGGGAAGGACAGGGCGCAGATACGCAGTATTTT
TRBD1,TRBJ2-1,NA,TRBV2,CASSYTGGQGTNEQFF,TGTGCCAGCAGCTACACGGGCGGACAGGGGACGAATGAGCAGTTCTTC
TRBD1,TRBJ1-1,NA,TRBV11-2,CASSLDRDTEAFF,TGTGCCAGCAGCCTTGACAGGGACACTGAAGCTTTCTTT
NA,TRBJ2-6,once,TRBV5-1,CASSLGRDSGANVLTF,TGCGCCAGCAGCTTGGGCAGGGACTCTGGGGCCAACGTCCTGACTTTC
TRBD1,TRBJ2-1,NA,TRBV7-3,CASSFRTGASYNEQFF,TGTGCCAGCAGCTTTAGGACAGGGGCCTCCTACAATGAGCAGTTCTTC
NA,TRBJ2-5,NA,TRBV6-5,CASSYILGGETQYF,TGTGCCAGCAGTTACATCTTAGGAGGAGAGACCCAGTACTTC
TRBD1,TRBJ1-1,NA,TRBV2,CASSLQGRSTEAFF,TGTGCCAGCAGTTTACAGGGGAGAAGCACTGAAGCTTTCTTT
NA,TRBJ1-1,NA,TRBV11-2,CASSLDQLATEAFF,TGTGCCAGCAGCTTAGATCAGTTGGCCACTGAAGCTTTCTTT
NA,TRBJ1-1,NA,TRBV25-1,CAKARGWNTEAFF,TGTGCCAAAGCGCGGGGGTGGAACACTGAAGCTTTCTTT
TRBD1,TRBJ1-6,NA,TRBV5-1,CASSDGTGNNSPLHF,TGCGCCAGCAGTGATGGGACAGGCAATAATTCACCCCTCCACTTT
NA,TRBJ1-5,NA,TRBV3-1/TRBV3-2,CASSLTGRQPQHF,TGTGCCAGCAGCCTAACAGGGCGCCAGCCCCAGCATTTT
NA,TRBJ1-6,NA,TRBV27,CASSISRRGSSPLHF,TGTGCCAGCAGTATATCTCGCCGGGGTTCTTCACCCCTCCACTTT
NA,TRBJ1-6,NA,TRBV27,CASSLSGTLNSPLHF,TGTGCCAGCAGTTTATCTGGGACACTAAATTCACCCCTCCACTTT